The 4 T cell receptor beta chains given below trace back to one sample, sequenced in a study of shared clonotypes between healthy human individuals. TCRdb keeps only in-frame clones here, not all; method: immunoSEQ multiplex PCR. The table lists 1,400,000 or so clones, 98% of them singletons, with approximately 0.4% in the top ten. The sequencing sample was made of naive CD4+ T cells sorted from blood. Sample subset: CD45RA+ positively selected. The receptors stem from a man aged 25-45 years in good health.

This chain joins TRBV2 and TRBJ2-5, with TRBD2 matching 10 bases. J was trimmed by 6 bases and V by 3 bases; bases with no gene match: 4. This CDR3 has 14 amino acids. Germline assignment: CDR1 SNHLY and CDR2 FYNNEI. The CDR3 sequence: CASSDASGSQTQYF. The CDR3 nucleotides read TGTGCCAGCAGTGACGCTAGCGGGAGTCAGACCCAGTACTTC.

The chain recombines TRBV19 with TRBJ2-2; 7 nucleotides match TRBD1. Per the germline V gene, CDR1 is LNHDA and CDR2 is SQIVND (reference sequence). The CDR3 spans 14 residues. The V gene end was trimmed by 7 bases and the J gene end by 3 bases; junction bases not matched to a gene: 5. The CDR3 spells CASNQGQYTGELFF. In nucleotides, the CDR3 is TGTGCCAGTAACCAGGGACAGTACACCGGGGAGCTGTTTTTT. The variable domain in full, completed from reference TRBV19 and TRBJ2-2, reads DGGITQSPKYLFRKEGQNVTLSCEQNLNHDAMYWYRQDPGQGLRLIYYSQIVNDFQKGDIAEGYSVSREKKESFPLTVTSAQKNPTAFYLCASNQGQYTGELFFGEGSRLTVL.

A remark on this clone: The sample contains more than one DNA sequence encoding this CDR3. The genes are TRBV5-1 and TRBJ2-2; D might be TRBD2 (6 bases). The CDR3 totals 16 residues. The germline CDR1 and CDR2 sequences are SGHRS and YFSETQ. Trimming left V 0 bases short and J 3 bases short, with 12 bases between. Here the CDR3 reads CASSLGTGGDTGELFF. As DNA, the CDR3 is TGCGCCAGCAGCTTGGGAACCGGCGGGGACACCGGGGAGCTGTTTTTT.

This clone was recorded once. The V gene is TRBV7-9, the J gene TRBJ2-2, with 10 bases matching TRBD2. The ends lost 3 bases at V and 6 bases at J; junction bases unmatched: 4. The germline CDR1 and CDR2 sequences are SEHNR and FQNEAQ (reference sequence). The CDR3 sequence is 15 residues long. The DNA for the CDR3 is TGTGCCAGCAGCTTGGCTAGCGGGAGTCCCGGGGAGCTGTTTTTT. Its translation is CASSLASGSPGELFF.